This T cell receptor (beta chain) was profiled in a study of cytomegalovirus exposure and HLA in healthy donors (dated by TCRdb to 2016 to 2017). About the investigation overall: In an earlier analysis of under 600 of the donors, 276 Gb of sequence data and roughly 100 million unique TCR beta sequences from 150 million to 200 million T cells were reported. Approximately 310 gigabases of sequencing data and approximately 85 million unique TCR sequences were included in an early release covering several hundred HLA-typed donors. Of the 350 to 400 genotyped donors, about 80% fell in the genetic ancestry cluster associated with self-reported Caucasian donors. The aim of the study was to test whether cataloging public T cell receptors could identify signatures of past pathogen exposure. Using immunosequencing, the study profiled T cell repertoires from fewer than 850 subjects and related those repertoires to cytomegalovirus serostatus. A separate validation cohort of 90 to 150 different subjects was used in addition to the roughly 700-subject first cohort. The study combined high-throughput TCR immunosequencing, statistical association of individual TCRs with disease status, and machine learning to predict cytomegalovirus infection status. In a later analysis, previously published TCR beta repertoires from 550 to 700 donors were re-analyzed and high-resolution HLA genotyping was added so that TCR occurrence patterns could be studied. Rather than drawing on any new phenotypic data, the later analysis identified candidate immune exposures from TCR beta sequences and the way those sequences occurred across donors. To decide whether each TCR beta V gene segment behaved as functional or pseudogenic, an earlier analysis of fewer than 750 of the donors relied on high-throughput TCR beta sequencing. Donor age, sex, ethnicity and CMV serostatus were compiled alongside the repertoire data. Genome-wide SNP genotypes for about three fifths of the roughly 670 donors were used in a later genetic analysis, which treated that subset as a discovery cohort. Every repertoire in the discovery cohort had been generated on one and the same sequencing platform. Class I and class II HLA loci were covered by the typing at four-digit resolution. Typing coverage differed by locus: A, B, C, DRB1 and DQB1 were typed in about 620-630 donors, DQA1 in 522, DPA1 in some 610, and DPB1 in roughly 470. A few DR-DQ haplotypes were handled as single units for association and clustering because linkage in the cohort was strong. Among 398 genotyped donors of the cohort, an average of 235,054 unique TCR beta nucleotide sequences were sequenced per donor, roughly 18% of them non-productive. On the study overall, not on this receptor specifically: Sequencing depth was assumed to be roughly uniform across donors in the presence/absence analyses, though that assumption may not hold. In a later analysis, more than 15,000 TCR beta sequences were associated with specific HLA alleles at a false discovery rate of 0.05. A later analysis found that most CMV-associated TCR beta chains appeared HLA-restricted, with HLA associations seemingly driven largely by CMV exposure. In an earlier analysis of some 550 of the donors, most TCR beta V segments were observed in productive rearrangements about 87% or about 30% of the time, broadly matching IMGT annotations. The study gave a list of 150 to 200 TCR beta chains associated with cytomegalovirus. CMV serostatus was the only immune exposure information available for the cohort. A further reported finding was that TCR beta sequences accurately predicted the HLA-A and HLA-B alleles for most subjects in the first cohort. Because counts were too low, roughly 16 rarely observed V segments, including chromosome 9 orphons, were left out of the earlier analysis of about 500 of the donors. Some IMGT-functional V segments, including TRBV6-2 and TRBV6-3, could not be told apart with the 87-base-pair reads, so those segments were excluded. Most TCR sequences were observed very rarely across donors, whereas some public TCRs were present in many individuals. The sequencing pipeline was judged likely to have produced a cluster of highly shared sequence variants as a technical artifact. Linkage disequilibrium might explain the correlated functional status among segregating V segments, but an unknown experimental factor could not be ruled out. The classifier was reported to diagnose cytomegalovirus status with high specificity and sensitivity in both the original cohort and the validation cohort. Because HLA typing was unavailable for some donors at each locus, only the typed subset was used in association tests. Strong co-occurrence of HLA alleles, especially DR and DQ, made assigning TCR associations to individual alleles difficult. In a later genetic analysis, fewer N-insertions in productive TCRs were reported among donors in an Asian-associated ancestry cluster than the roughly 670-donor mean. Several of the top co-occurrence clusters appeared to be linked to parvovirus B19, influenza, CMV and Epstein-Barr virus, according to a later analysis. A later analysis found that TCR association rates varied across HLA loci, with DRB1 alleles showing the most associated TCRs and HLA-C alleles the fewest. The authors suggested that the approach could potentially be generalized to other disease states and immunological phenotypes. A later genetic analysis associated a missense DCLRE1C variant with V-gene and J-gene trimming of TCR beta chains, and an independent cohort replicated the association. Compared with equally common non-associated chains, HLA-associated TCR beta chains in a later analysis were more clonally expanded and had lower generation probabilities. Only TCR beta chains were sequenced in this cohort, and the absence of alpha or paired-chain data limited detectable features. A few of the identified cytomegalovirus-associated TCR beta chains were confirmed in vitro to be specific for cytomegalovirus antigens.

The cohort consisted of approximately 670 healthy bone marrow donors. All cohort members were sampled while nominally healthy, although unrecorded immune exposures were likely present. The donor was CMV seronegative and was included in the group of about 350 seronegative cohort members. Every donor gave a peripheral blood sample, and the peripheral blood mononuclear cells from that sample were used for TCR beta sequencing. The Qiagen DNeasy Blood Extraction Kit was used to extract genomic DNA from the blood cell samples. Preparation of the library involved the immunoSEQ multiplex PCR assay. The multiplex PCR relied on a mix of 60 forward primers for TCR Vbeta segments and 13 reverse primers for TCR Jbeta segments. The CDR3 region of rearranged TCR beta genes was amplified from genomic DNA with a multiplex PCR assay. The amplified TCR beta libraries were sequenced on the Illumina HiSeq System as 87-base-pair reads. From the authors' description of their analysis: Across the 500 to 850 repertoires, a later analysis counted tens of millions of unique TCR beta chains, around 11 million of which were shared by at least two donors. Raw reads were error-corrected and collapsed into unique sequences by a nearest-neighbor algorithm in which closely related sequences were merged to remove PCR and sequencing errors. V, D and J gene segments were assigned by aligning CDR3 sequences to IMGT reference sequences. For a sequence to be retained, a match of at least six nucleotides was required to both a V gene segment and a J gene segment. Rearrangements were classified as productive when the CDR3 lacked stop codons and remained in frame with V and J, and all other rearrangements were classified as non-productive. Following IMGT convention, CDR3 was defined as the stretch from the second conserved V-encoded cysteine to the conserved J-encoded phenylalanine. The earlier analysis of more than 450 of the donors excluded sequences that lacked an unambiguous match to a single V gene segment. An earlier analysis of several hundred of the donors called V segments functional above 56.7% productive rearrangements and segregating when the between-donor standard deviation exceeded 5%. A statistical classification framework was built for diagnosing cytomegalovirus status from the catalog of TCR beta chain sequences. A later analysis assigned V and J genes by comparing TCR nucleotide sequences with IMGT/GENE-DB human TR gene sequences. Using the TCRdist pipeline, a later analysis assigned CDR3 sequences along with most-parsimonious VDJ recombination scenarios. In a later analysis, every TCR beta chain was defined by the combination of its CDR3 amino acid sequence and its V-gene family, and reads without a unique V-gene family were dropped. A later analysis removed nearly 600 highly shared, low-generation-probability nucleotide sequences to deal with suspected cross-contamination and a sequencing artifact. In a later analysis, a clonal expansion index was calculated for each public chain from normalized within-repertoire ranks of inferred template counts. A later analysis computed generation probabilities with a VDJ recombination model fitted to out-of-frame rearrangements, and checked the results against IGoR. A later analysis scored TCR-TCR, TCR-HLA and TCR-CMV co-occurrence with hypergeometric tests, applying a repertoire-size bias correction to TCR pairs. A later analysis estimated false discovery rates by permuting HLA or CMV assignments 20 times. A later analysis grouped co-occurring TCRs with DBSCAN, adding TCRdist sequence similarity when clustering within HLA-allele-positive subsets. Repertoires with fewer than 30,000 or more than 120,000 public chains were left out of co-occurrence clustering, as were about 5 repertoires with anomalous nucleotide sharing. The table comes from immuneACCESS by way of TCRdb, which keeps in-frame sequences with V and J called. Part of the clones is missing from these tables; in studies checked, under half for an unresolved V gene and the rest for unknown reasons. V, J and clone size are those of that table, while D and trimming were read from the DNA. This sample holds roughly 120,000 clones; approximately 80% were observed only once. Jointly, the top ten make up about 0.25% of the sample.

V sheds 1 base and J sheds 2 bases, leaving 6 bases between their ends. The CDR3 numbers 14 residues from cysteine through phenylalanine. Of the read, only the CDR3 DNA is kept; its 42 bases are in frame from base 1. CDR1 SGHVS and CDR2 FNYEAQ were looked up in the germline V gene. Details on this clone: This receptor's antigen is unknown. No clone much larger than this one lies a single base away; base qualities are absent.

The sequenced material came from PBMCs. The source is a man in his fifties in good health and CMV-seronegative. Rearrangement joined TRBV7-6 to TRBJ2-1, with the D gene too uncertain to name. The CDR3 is CASSLEQTYNEQFF. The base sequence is TGTGCCAGCAGCTTAGAACAGACCTACAATGAGCAGTTCTTC.